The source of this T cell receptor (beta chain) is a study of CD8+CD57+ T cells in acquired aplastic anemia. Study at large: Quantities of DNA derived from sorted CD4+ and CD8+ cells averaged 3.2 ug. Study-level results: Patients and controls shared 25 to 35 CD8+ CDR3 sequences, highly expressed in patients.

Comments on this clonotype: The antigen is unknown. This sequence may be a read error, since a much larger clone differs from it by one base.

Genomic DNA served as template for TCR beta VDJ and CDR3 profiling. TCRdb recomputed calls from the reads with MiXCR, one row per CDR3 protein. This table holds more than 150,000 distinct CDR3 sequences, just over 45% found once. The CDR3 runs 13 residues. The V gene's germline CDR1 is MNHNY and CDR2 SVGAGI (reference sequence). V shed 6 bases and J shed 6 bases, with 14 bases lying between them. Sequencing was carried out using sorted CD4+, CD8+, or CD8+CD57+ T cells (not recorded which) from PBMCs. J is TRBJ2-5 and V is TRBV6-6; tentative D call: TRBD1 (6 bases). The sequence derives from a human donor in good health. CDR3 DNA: TGTGCCAGCAGGCCGGCAGGGGAAAAGACCCAGTACTTC. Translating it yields CASRPAGEKTQYF.